This T cell receptor (beta chain) is drawn from a study of post-analysis software for immune sequencing data. Findings and caveats of the study: Controls had lower frequencies than patients of about 5 TRBV segments, which included TRBV5-6, TRBV5-1 and TRBV20-1.

This CDR3 region has 15 residues. V was shortened by 0 bases and J by 11 bases, with 22 bases between the two germline ends. Germline CDR1 SQVTM, CDR2 ANQGSEA. Concerning this clonotype: Antigen: not known.

Libraries were made from TCR beta cDNA, and they carried unique molecular identifiers. A single record per CDR3 protein comes from TCRdb applying MiXCR to the PCR reads. This sample has some 690,000 distinct CDR3 sequences; just under 30% occur once, and the top ten carry roughly 0.57%. Sequenced material: blood. The chain joins TRBV29-1 to TRBJ1-1; possibly TRBD1 for D (6 bases). The TCR originated in a girl aged 5-17 years with multiple sclerosis. The chain's CDR3 is CSVEDVTETGQRAFF. The CDR3 bases are TGCAGCGTTGAAGACGTGACGGAGACAGGACAGCGGGCTTTCTTT.